A single T cell receptor beta chain is shown here with its context. This clonotype was counted only a few times. The clone's antigen remains unknown. Per-nucleotide qualities are absent, and no much larger clonotype sits a single base away. Trimming removed 1 base from V and 4 bases from J; the gene matches leave 1 base unexplained. Including cysteine and phenylalanine, the CDR3 has 15 amino acids. The read is trimmed to its CDR3 DNA, 45 bases read in frame from base 1. The germline V gene (reference sequence) yields LNHNV for CDR1 and YYDKDF for CDR2. To prepare the library, RACE was applied. The listed sequencing device is NextSeq 500. Library preparation attached unique molecular identifiers to individual cDNA molecules for quantitative, reproducible TCR counting. From each blood RNA sample, both TCR alpha and TCR beta chains were sequenced. On the authors' methods: The median number of TCRs per sample was around 96,000, ranging from 23,224 to 690,600. V, J and CDR3 annotation of the TCR reads was performed with the Decombinator software suite. For the PS versus PT1 abundance plots, all samples were subsampled to the same number of TCRs (28,000). TCRs were defined as expanded if absent before sensitization and observed at least eight times at the 2-week time point. The raw public data were reprocessed by TCRdb itself: fastp quality trimming at Q25, MiXCR clonotype calling, in-frame beta chains only. Each entry is one CDR3 protein sequence, shown with its most common DNA and genes. These V and J calls are TCRdb output, not the study's own analysis. This sample is represented by 200,000 to 300,000 distinct CDR3 sequences; about 9% of them were singletons. The ten largest clones take up 2.3% of the sample.

This sample stems from a study of human T cells and chemical hapten exposure (dated by TCRdb to about 2021). A note on the overall study: For sensitization, 2% DPC in acetone was applied to a roughly 2 cm by roughly 2 cm area of upper inner arm skin. Libraries were pooled for sequencing, and per-sample TCR yields varied mainly because of small differences in library volumes within the pool. The mostly female patient cohort included alopecia areata with under or over 50% scalp involvement, alopecia totalis and alopecia universalis. Patch testing was performed on the upper back with Finn chambers containing 0.01% DPC, and the patch tests were scored after 6 days according to International Contact Dermatitis Research Group standards. Roughly 30 alopecia patients gave blood for TCR sequencing at one to four time points (pre-sensitization, 2, 6 and 24 weeks). Peripheral blood TCR repertoire changes were tracked in vivo in alopecia patients during primary and secondary sensitization to the hapten diphenylcyclopropenone (DPC). Blood samples were taken from patients before sensitization (week 0) and then at 2, 6 and about 24 weeks after DPC sensitization. Patients additionally received weekly therapeutic DPC doses to the scalp throughout the roughly 25-week study period.

The sample's time point, from its label and the paper: pre-sensitization, week 0. What this sample's treatment or condition label stands for: therapeutic diphenylcyclopropenone sensitization with weekly scalp DPC. Blood at each patch-test visit was drawn before the patch test was applied. Patients were considered eligible if aged 18 to 70, diagnosed with alopecia and deemed suitable for DPC therapy, and patients were excluded if pregnant. Total RNA was extracted from unfractionated whole blood that had been collected in Tempus Blood RNA tubes. Beyond this particular receptor, the publication reports: Repeated subsampling changed both the strength of the expansion versus patch-test correlation and the threshold at which the correlation became significant. Patch test score was positively correlated with the number of PT1 expanded TCRs, with significance at thresholds 8, 16 and 32 but not at 4. Because every patient had alopecia, a presumed autoimmune disease, the patients' immune response might differ from that of healthy individuals. Expanded TCRs formed significantly more large CDR3 similarity clusters than pre-sensitization or healthy control sets, consistent with antigen-driven responses. DPC sensitization did not change how many TCRs were above 1 in 1000 frequency, and no evidence was found of alterations in global repertoire structure.

This TCR was recovered from a woman aged 40 to 50 with alopecia areata. Some clones in this sample may be carry-over from other donors' samples. In this chain, TRBV15 is recombined with TRBJ2-1; TRBD2 aligns with 10 central bases. The source was whole blood, collected in connection with sensitization to the hapten diphenylcyclopropenone (DPC). The encoded CDR3 is CATSRATSGYNEQFF. The sequenced DNA is TGTGCCACCAGCAGAGCGACTAGCGGGTACAATGAGCAGTTCTTC.